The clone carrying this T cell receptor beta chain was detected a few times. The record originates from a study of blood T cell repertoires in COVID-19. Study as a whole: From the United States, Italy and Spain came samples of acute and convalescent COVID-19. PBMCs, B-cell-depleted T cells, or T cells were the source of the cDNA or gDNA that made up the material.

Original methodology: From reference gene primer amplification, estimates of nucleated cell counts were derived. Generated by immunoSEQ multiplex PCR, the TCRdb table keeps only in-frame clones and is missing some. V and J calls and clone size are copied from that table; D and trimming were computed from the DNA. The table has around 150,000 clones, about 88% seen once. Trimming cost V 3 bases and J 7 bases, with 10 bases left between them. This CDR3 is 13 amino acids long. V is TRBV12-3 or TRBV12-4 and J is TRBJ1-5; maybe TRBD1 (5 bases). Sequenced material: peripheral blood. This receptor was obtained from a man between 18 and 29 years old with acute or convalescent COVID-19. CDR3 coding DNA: TGTGCCAGCAGTTTTGGCAGGGCACAGCCCCAGCATTTT. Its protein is CASSFGRAQPQHF.